The rows below give T cell receptor beta chains drawn from one sample of a study of blood T cell repertoires in COVID-19. TCRdb keeps only in-frame clones here, not all; method: immunoSEQ multiplex PCR. The sample carries some 68,000 clones, about 80% recorded once. Material for sequencing was peripheral blood. The receptors shown here come from a man between 70 and 80 years old with acute or convalescent COVID-19. CDR3s include the opening cysteine and the closing phenylalanine or tryptophan. The D gene is left open where the match is weak. Clone size is shown for a subset of rows, as once, few, many or a class of expanded clone.

clone size,D gene,V gene,J gene,CDR3 protein,CDR3 DNA
-,TRBD1,TRBV4-1,TRBJ1-5,CASSPLGTGADQPQHF,TGCGCCAGCAGCCCCTTGGGGACAGGGGCTGATCAGCCCCAGCATTTT
-,-,TRBV7-9,TRBJ2-5,CALRGQTSETQYF,TGTGCCTTGAGAGGGCAGACATCAGAGACCCAGTACTTC
-,-,TRBV9,TRBJ2-2,CASSVRRDPRTGELFF,TGTGCCAGCAGCGTTCGGCGGGACCCTAGAACCGGGGAGCTGTTTTTT
-,-,TRBV5-4,TRBJ1-4,CASSSAPNRRGEKLFF,TGTGCCAGCAGCTCGGCCCCAAACAGGAGGGGTGAAAAACTGTTTTTT
-,-,TRBV6-5,TRBJ2-7,CASSRLSSSYEQYF,TGTGCCAGCAGTCGCCTCTCGAGCTCCTACGAGCAGTACTTC
-,TRBD2,TRBV20-1,TRBJ2-4,CSASRVAGLENIQYF,TGCAGTGCTAGTAGGGTAGCGGGACTCGAAAACATTCAGTACTTC
few,TRBD1,TRBV2,TRBJ1-5,CASSPGGNSNQPQHF,TGTGCCAGCAGTCCAGGGGGTAACAGCAATCAGCCCCAGCATTTT
few,TRBD2,TRBV28,TRBJ2-1,CASSFAGGRDNEQFF,TGTGCCAGCAGTTTTGCGGGAGGGCGGGACAATGAGCAGTTCTTC
-,-,TRBV3-1/TRBV3-2,TRBJ1-2,CASSPGGDGYTF,TGTGCCAGCAGCCCTGGGGGGGATGGCTACACCTTC
-,-,TRBV29-1,TRBJ2-1,CSVDGGFF,TGCAGCGTTGACGGGGGGTTCTTC
-,-,TRBV15,TRBJ2-1,CATSPGGASYNEQFF,TGTGCCACCAGCCCAGGAGGAGCGAGCTACAATGAGCAGTTCTTC
-,-,TRBV30,TRBJ1-2,CAWRPDWTVATLF,TGTGCCTGGAGGCCAGACTGGACGGTAGCGACCCTCTTC
few,-,TRBV21-1,TRBJ2-2,CASSKDGTGEQNVVAGELFF,TGTGCCAGCAGCAAAGACGGGACAGGGGAACAGAATGTGGTCGCCGGGGAGCTGTTTTTT
-,-,TRBV5-1,TRBJ2-7,CASSADGGQGGYEQYF,TGCGCCAGCAGCGCGGACGGAGGACAGGGAGGGTACGAGCAGTACTTC
few,-,TRBV27,TRBJ2-2,CATLRTGRTGELFF,TGTGCCACATTGCGGACCGGGAGAACCGGGGAGCTGTTTTTT
-,TRBD2,TRBV7-3,TRBJ2-1,CASSSSGGYNEQFF,TGTGCCAGCAGCTCTAGCGGGGGTTACAATGAGCAGTTCTTC
-,-,TRBV5-1,TRBJ1-5,CASSLAGGGGQPQHF,TGCGCCAGCAGCTTGGCCGGAGGCGGAGGTCAGCCCCAGCATTTT
-,-,TRBV7-2,TRBJ2-7,CASSLAAGHNYEQYF,TGTGCCAGCAGCTTAGCCGCGGGTCATAACTACGAGCAGTACTTC
-,-,TRBV6-5,TRBJ2-7,CASSSNWAGYEQYF,TGTGCCAGCAGCTCCAATTGGGCGGGATACGAGCAGTACTTC
-,TRBD1,TRBV13,TRBJ2-1,CASSLSDRDNEQFF,TGTGCCAGCAGCTTAAGCGACAGGGACAATGAGCAGTTCTTC
-,TRBD1,TRBV28,TRBJ1-5,CATQDRGSNQPQHF,TGTGCCACCCAGGACAGGGGGAGCAATCAGCCCCAGCATTTT
few,TRBD1,TRBV3-1/TRBV3-2,TRBJ1-5,CASSKGQGGNQPQHF,TGTGCCAGCAGCAAGGGACAGGGTGGCAATCAGCCCCAGCATTTT
-,-,TRBV18,TRBJ1-2,CASSPGHHYGYTF,TGTGCCAGCTCGCCGGGACACCACTATGGCTACACCTTC
-,TRBD2,TRBV4-2,TRBJ2-3,CASSQGSGGPLDTQYF,TGTGCCAGCAGCCAAGGGTCGGGAGGGCCTTTAGATACGCAGTATTTT
-,-,TRBV6-5,TRBJ2-2,CASRSTGELFF,TGTGCCAGCAGGAGCACCGGGGAGCTGTTTTTT
few,TRBD1,TRBV5-5,TRBJ1-1,CASSLEGAEYTEAFF,TGTGCCAGCAGCTTGGAGGGGGCGGAGTACACTGAAGCTTTCTTT
-,TRBD2,TRBV7-9,TRBJ2-1,CASSLSGTSGRASHEQFF,TGTGCCAGCAGCTTAAGTGGGACTAGCGGGAGAGCCTCGCATGAGCAGTTCTTC
-,-,TRBV7-9,TRBJ1-6,CASSRPGGRDNSPLHF,TGTGCCAGCAGCAGACCCGGGGGGCGAGATAATTCACCCCTCCACTTT
-,TRBD1,TRBV5-1,TRBJ2-3,CASSFTGTGTTDTQYF,TGCGCCAGCAGCTTCACCGGGACAGGGACCACAGATACGCAGTATTTT
-,-,TRBV2,TRBJ1-3,CASSDPGQGWNTIYF,TGTGCCAGCAGCGACCCCGGGCAGGGGTGGAACACCATATATTTT
-,-,TRBV2,TRBJ1-2,CASRMEGDGYTF,TGTGCCAGCAGGATGGAAGGGGATGGCTACACCTTC
-,TRBD1,TRBV27,TRBJ1-3,CASSPGQSSGNTIYF,TGTGCCAGCAGCCCGGGACAGAGCTCTGGAAACACCATATATTTT
once,-,TRBV4-2,TRBJ2-1,CASSQGRGDEQFF,TGTGCCAGCAGCCAAGGACGAGGCGATGAGCAGTTCTTC
-,-,TRBV11-2,TRBJ1-3,CASSSQSGNTIYF,TGTGCCAGCAGCTCACAGTCCGGAAACACCATATATTTT
-,-,TRBV6-5,TRBJ2-1,CATTASGSGGTEQFF,TGTGCCACTACGGCGAGCGGGTCCGGAGGGACTGAGCAGTTCTTC
-,-,TRBV6-5,TRBJ2-7,CASSYGASEQYF,TGTGCCAGCAGTTACGGGGCGAGCGAGCAGTACTTC
-,-,TRBV3-1/TRBV3-2,TRBJ1-2,CASSQAPGLASYTF,TGTGCCAGCAGCCAAGCCCCGGGACTGGCCAGCTACACCTTC
-,TRBD2,TRBV7-9,TRBJ2-5,CASSFLAGASQETQYF,TGTGCCAGCAGCTTCCTAGCGGGGGCATCCCAAGAGACCCAGTACTTC
-,TRBD1,TRBV7-9,TRBJ1-2,CASSVRDRDGYGYTF,TGTGCCAGCAGCGTCCGGGACAGGGACGGCTATGGCTACACCTTC
-,TRBD1,TRBV19,TRBJ2-7,CASSFGTGDYEQYF,TGTGCCAGTAGTTTCGGGACAGGGGACTACGAGCAGTACTTC
few,-,TRBV9,TRBJ1-1,CASSVGTDTEAFF,TGTGCCAGCAGCGTAGGGACAGACACTGAAGCTTTCTTT
-,-,TRBV2,TRBJ1-1,CATQQEMNTEAFF,TGTGCCACCCAACAGGAGATGAACACTGAAGCTTTCTTT
-,-,TRBV6-2/TRBV6-3,TRBJ1-4,CASSYSRGFPEKLFF,TGTGCCAGCAGTTACAGCAGGGGATTTCCAGAAAAACTGTTTTTT
-,TRBD2,TRBV27,TRBJ2-1,CASSILTPSGRTYNEQFF,TGTGCCAGCAGTATACTAACCCCTAGCGGGCGTACCTACAATGAGCAGTTCTTC
-,-,TRBV28,TRBJ1-2,CASSPGLGYTF,TGTGCCAGCAGTCCAGGGTTAGGCTACACCTTC
-,-,TRBV9,TRBJ2-1,CASSVEQWNEQFF,TGTGCCAGCAGCGTAGAGCAATGGAATGAGCAGTTCTTC
-,-,TRBV5-5,TRBJ1-3,CASSPETNGAGNTIYF,TGTGCCAGCAGCCCTGAGACAAATGGGGCCGGAAACACCATATATTTT
-,-,TRBV29-1,TRBJ2-7,CSVEQGSGEQYF,TGCAGCGTTGAACAGGGGAGCGGCGAGCAGTACTTC
-,TRBD1,TRBV27,TRBJ1-6,CASSNRGYNSPLHF,TGTGCCAGCAGTAACAGGGGCTATAATTCACCCCTCCACTTT
-,TRBD2,TRBV7-3,TRBJ2-1,CASSSYTSGSYNEQFF,TGTGCCAGCAGCTCCTATACTAGCGGCTCCTACAATGAGCAGTTCTTC